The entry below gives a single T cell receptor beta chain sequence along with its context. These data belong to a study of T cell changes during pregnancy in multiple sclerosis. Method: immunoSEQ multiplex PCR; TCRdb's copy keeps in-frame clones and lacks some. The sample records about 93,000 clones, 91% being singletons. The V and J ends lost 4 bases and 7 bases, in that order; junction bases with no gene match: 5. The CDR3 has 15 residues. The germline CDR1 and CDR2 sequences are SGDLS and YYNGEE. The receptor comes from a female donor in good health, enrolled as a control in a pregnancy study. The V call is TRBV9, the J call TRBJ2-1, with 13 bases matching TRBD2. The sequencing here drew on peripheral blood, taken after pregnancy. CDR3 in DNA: TGTGCCAGCAGCCCTAGACTAGCGGGGGGAAATGAGCAGTTCTTC. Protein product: CASSPRLAGGNEQFF.